This TCR beta chain was recovered during a study of radiation and T cells in renal cell carcinoma. The method was immunoSEQ multiplex PCR; TCRdb's version includes in-frame clones alone and lacks a portion of them. The sample shows some 150,000 clones, approximately 90% of them seen only once. The V end lost 5 bases, the J end lost 7 bases, and 15 bases lay between the germline ends. The CDR3 runs to 15 residues. Germline CDR1 and CDR2: WSHSY and SAAADI. Time point in this sample: baseline pretreatment blood. Treatment of the sample: 15 Gy SBRT to primary tumor, nephrectomy 4 weeks later. The sequencing here drew on blood, taken from a patient whose treatment included radiotherapy and nephrectomy. The chain joins TRBV10-2 to TRBJ1-6, with a possible D match to TRBD1 (6 bases). The receptor was derived from a woman between 45 and 60 years old with renal cell carcinoma. In nucleotides, the CDR3 is TGCGCCAGCAGTTTAAGGGGGAAGGGGAATTCACCCCTCCACTTT. This encodes CASSLRGKGNSPLHF.